Below are 5 T cell receptor beta chains sequenced from a single sample in a study of blood T cell repertoires in COVID-19. Only in-frame clones appear in the TCRdb table, and some are missing; sequencing was by immunoSEQ multiplex PCR. Of under 150,000 clones detected, roughly 80% appear once; the ten largest clones hold approximately 3.8%. Sequencing was performed on peripheral blood. These receptors were taken from a woman in her fifties or sixties with acute or convalescent COVID-19.

The gene calls are TRBV30 and TRBJ2-5; D may be TRBD2 (6 bases). There are 18 residues in the CDR3. Germline V CDR1 and CDR2: GTSNPN, SVGIG (reference sequence). The germline V and J ends were trimmed by 3 bases and 2 bases, with 25 bases remaining between them. The CDR3 protein is CAWRDAGWRFGGQETQYF. DNA of the CDR3: TGTGCCTGGAGGGACGCAGGGTGGAGGTTTGGGGGGCAAGAGACCCAGTACTTC.

This rearrangement joins TRBV13 to TRBJ2-1, with a possible D match to TRBD1 (6 bases). V was cut by 5 bases and J by 5 bases, with 16 bases left in between. The CDR3 loop spans 15 amino acids. Germline V CDR1 and CDR2: PRHDT, FYEKMQ (reference sequence). CDR3 DNA sequence: TGTGCCAGCAGCCGATTCCTCGGACAGCACAATGAGCAGTTCTTC. Amino acid sequence: CASSRFLGQHNEQFF.

The chain couples TRBV29-1 to TRBJ2-1, with D uncertain. The CDR3 contains 15 residues. Between the trimmed V and J ends, which lost 6 bases and 0 bases, there was a span of 15 bases. Per the germline V gene, CDR1 is SQVTM and CDR2 is ANQGSEA. Here the CDR3 reads CSVPPPSSSYNEQFF. CDR3 sequence (DNA): TGCAGCGTCCCTCCACCATCCAGCTCCTACAATGAGCAGTTCTTC.

The chain carries TRBV30 and TRBJ1-5; D gene uncertain. Germline CDR1 reads GTSNPN; CDR2 reads SVGIG (reference sequence). The length of the CDR3 is 14 residues. The ends were cut back, 2 bases at V and 0 bases at J, with 8 bases in the middle. The CDR3 region is CAWSPRYSNQPQHF. CDR3 coding DNA: TGTGCCTGGAGTCCGAGATATAGCAATCAGCCCCAGCATTTT.

V is TRBV12-3 or TRBV12-4 and J is TRBJ1-1, with D perhaps TRBD1 (5 bases). V was shortened by 6 bases and J by 13 bases, with 21 bases between the two germline ends. The CDR3 has 13 residues. Here the CDR3 reads CASSLTVGGGGFF. In nucleotides, the CDR3 is TGTGCCAGCAGCCTCACAGTTGGCGGGGGTGGTTTCTTT.